Detailed here is one T cell receptor (beta chain). The clone's antigen remains unknown. The input lacks base qualities; no much larger clone sits a single base away. This entry is derived from a study of T cell responses to AZD1222 COVID-19 vaccine (dated by TCRdb to about 2021). The study in broad terms: AZD1222 recipients given second doses at about 4 weeks or at about 12 weeks were pooled, since spike-specific TCR depth and breadth were not found to differ between the two schedules. TCR sequencing was performed for 230 to 250 trial participants, of whom approximately 200 were given two doses of AZD1222 and some 26 were given two doses of MenACWY control vaccine. Trial participants were enrolled by age into subgroups of 18-55, 56-69 and 70-plus years, and around 150, 29 and 61 TCR-sequenced participants, respectively, were included in these subgroups.

Results and caveats for the whole study, not just this receptor: A significant rise in spike-specific TCR breadth and depth was observed after two AZD1222 doses relative to day 0 and relative to MenACWY recipients. No day 14 peak-response samples were available, so repertoires were characterized only after the peak T cell response. The 56-69-year group was small, and its depth increase did not reach significance, likely because of low power. The whole spike protein was spanned by vaccine-associated CD4 TCRs, and dominant responses were seen in regions 160-218 and 743-854. Epitopes outside the regions mutated in the B.1.351 and B.1.1.7 variants were reportedly recognized by nearly half of the unique spike-specific TCRs. Most participants were white British and females outnumbered males, and the authors suggested that clonal diversity may have been underestimated. Conclusions about previously exposed vaccinees were limited because only 6 or 7 AZD1222 recipients were SARS-CoV-2 seropositive at baseline.

The CDR3 regions of human TCRbeta chains were analyzed by immunosequencing. Regarding the original processing steps: TCRs in the repertoires were compared against a reference library of SARS-CoV-2-specific TCRs that had been generated with the MIRA antigen-specificity platform. Breadth meant the fraction of unique TCRs that were SARS-CoV-2-associated, whereas depth meant the fraction of total T cells that were SARS-CoV-2-associated. Using the MIRA data, every spike-specific TCR was mapped to the spike region that the TCR reacted to and assigned to either a CD4 or a CD8 class. Log10-transformed breadth and depth values were compared by one-way ANOVA with Sidak's multiple comparisons tests. Not all clones reach the TCRdb copy of this immuneACCESS table, which keeps in-frame sequences only. Checked studies attribute under half of the gap to unresolved V genes and leave the rest unexplained. V and J calls and clone size are as listed in that table; D and trimming were resolved from the DNA. Here the sample has about 120,000 clones; roughly nine tenths occur a single time. The ten top clones hold 4.4% of the sample.

V loses 2 bases, J loses 11 bases, and the germline ends lie 11 bases apart. The CDR3 sequence holds 12 residues, the cysteine and phenylalanine included. Of all the DNA, just the CDR3 is kept, 36 bases in frame from base 1. CDR1 and CDR2, per the germline V gene, are SNHLY and FYNNEI. This sample's time point label indicates: baseline before first vaccination. Vaccinee samples were obtained from the UK trials COV001 and COV002, which included a single-blind randomized controlled phase 2/3 trial of AZD1222 (ChAdOx1 nCoV-19) in healthy adults. For TCRbeta chain sequencing, PBMC samples from trial participants were taken at day 0 and at day 28 after the second dose.

The rearrangement combines TRBV2 with TRBJ2-3, with no D gene named confidently. The starting material was peripheral blood, obtained on day 0 of AZD1222 vaccination. This TCR came from an adult in good health. The CDR3 corresponds to CASSEILLKQYF. The bases read TGTGCCAGCAGTGAAATCTTATTAAAGCAGTATTTT. This CDR3, with the reference TRBV2 and TRBJ2-3 proteins standing in past its ends, gives the full variable domain EPEVTQTPSHQVTQMGQEVILRCVPISNHLYFYWYRQILGQKVEFLVSFYNNEISEKSEIFDDQFSVERPDGSNFTLKIRSTKLEDSAMYFCASSEILLKQYFGPGTRLTVL.